The source of this T cell receptor (beta chain) is a study of shared clonotypes between healthy human individuals. Whole-study results and caveats: Sequencing depth was a factor that was expected to affect clonotype sharing among donors. Non-shared clonotypes had lower generation probabilities than clonotypes shared by all four sorted-subset donors.

TCRdb's copy holds only in-frame clones and misses some; the assay was immunoSEQ multiplex PCR. The sample lists more than 1,200,000 clones, approximately 98.5% occurring once. As for this clone: Its antigen is unknown.

V shed 2 bases and J shed 2 bases, with 21 bases lying between them. This CDR3 is built from 18 residues. Per germline, CDR1 SGHTA and CDR2 FQGNSA. Those who donated were healthy HIV-negative adults, with no recent acute infections or vaccinations reported. Sample: naive CD4+ T cells sorted from blood. Sample subset: CD45RA+ positively selected. This TCR was recovered from a man aged 25 to 45 in good health. V and J are TRBV7-2 and TRBJ2-5; D perhaps matches TRBD2 (5 bases). The CDR3 nucleotides read TGTGCCAGCAGCTTATTGGTAATAAGCGGCAATCGACAAGAGACCCAGTACTTC. Translated: CASSLLVISGNRQETQYF.